This TCR beta chain was recovered during a study of cytomegalovirus exposure and HLA in healthy donors. Study-wide findings and caveats: The study put under 200 TCR beta chains on its list as cytomegalovirus-associated. Presence/absence analyses assumed roughly uniform sequencing depth across donors, which may not hold.

60 Vbeta and 13 Jbeta primers were used in PCR. As handled by the study authors: Roughly 11 million shared chains were among the 80 million or so unique TCR beta chains that a later analysis counted. This table comes from immunoSEQ multiplex PCR, and its TCRdb copy is limited to in-frame clones, with some not included. That table gives V, J and clone size, and the DNA gave D and trimming. The table lists roughly 120,000 clones, 55% to 75% of them singletons, with roughly 1.6% in the top ten. This CDR3 has 13 residues. V lost 3 bases, J lost 2 bases, and 7 bases lay in between. Germline assignment: CDR1 SGHTA and CDR2 FQGNSA. As for this clone: Its antigen remains unidentified.

Sequencing was done on a sample of PBMCs. This sequence joins TRBV7-2 and TRBJ1-2; TRBD1 might be the D (5 bases). The receptor's source is a man in his thirties or forties in good health and CMV-seropositive. CDR3 residues: CASSLTANYGYTF. As DNA, the CDR3 is TGTGCCAGCAGCTTGACAGCGAACTATGGCTACACCTTC. The full variable domain, completed using reference TRBV7-2 and TRBJ1-2, is GAGVSQSPSNKVTEKGKDVELRCDPISGHTALYWYRQSLGQGLEFLIYFQGNSAPDKSGLPSDRFSAERTGGSVSTLTIQRTQQEDSAVYLCASSLTANYGYTFGSGTRLTVV.